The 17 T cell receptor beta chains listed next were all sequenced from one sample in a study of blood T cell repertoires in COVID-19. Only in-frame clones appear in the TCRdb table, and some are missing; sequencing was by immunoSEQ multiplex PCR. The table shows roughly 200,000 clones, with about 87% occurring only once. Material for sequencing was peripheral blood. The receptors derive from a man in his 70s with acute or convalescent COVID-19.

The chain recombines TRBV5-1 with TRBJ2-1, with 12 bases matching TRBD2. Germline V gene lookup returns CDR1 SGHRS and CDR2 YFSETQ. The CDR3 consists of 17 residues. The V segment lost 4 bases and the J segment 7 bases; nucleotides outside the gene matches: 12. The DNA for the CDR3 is TGCGCCAGCAGCCAGGGACTAGCGGGCTCTGGCCCAAATGAGCAGTTCTTC. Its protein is CASSQGLAGSGPNEQFF.

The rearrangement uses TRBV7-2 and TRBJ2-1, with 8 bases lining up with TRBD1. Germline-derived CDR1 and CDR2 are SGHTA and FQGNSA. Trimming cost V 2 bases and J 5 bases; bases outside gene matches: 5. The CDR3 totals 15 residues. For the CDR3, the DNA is TGTGCCAGCAGCTTATCACAGGGGGGTCACAATGAGCAGTTCTTC. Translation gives CASSLSQGGHNEQFF.

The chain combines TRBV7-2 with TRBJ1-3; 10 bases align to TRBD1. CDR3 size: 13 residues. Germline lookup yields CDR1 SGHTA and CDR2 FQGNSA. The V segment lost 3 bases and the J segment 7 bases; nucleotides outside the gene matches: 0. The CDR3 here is CASSLGQGNTIYF. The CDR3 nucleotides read TGTGCCAGCAGCTTGGGACAGGGGAACACCATATATTTT.

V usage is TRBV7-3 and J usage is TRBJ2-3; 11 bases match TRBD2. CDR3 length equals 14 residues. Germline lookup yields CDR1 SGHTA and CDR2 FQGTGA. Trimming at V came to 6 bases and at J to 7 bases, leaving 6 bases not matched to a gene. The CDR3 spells CASSLAGGRNTQYF. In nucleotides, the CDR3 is TGTGCCAGCAGTTTAGCGGGAGGGAGGAATACGCAGTATTTT.

As DNA, the CDR3 is TGTGCCAGCTCACCACCGGCAGGCTACTACGAGCAGTACTTC. Amino acid sequence: CASSPPAGYYEQYF. The chain has TRBV18 and TRBJ2-7; D remains ambiguous. Germline-derived CDR1 and CDR2 are KGHSH and LQKENI. The CDR3 totals 14 residues. With 0 bases removed from V and 3 bases from J, the gap between germline ends came to 9 bases.

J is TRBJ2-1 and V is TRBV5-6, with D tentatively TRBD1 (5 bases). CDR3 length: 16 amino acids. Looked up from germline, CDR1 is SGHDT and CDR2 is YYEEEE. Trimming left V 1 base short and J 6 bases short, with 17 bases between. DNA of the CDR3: TGTGCCAGCAGCTTGCCGTGGCAGGGCCGCCTCAATGAGCAGTTCTTC. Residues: CASSLPWQGRLNEQFF.

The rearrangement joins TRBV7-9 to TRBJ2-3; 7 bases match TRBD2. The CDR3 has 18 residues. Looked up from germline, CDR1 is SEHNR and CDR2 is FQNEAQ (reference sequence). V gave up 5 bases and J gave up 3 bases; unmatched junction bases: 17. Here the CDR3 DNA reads TGTGCCAGCAGCGACAAATGGCGGGGGAGTATTGGGACAGATACGCAGTATTTT. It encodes CASSDKWRGSIGTDTQYF.

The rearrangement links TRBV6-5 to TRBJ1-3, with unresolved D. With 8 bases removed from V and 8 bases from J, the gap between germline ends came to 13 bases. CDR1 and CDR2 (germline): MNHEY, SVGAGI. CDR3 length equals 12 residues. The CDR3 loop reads CASRSSSHTIYF. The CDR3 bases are TGTGCCAGCCGCTCCTCGAGTCACACCATATATTTT.

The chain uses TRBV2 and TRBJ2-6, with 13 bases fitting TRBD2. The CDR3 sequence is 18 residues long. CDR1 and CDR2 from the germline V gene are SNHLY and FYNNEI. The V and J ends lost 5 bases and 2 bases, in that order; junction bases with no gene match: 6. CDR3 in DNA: TGTGCCAGCAGTCCCAAAACTAGCGGGAGGGCTGGGGCCAACGTCCTGACTTTC. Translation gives CASSPKTSGRAGANVLTF.

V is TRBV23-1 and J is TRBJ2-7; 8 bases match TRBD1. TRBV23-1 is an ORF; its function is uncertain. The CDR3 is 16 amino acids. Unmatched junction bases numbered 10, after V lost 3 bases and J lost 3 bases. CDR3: CASSHARGPYYYEQYF. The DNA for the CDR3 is TGCGCCAGCAGTCATGCCAGGGGGCCCTACTACTACGAGCAGTACTTC.

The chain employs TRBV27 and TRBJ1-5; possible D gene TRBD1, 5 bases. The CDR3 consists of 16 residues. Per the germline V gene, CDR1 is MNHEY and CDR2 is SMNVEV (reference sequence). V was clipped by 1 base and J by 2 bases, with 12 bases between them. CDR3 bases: TGTGCCAGCAGTTTATGGGGAGGGGCCGGCAATCAGCCCCAGCATTTT. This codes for CASSLWGGAGNQPQHF.

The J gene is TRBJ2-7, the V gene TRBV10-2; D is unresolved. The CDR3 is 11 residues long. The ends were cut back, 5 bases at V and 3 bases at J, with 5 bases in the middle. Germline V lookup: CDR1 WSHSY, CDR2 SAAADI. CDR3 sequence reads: CASSTVYEQYF. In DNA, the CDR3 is TGCGCCAGCAGTACGGTCTACGAGCAGTACTTC.

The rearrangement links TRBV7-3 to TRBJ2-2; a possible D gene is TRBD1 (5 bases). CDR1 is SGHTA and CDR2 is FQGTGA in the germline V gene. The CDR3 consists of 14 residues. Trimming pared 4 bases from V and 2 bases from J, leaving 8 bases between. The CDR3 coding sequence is TGTGCCAGCAGCTGGCAGGGTAACACCGGGGAGCTGTTTTTT. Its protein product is CASSWQGNTGELFF.

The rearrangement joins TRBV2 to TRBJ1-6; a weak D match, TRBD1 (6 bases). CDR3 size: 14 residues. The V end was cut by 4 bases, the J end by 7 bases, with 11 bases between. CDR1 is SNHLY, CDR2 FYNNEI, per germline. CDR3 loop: CASSVSGDNSPLHF. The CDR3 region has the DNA TGTGCCAGCAGTGTATCAGGGGACAATTCACCCCTCCACTTT. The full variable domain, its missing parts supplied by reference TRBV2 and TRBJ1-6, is EPEVTQTPSHQVTQMGQEVILRCVPISNHLYFYWYRQILGQKVEFLVSFYNNEISEKSEIFDDQFSVERPDGSNFTLKIRSTKLEDSAMYFCASSVSGDNSPLHFGNGTRLTVT.

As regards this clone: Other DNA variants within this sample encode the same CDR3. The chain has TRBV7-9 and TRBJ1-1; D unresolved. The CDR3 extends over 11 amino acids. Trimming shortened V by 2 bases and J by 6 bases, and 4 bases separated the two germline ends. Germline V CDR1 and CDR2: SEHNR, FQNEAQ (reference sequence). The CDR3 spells CASSLSSEAFF. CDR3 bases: TGTGCCAGCAGCTTAAGCTCTGAAGCTTTCTTT.

Here the CDR3 DNA reads TGTGCCAGCAGCGTAGGGCCTAGCGGGCAGACCTACAATGAGCAGTTCTTC. It encodes CASSVGPSGQTYNEQFF. V and J are TRBV9 and TRBJ2-1, with 8 bases lining up with TRBD2. The junction had 7 bases not matched to a gene; V was cut back by 0 bases and J by 2 bases. Germline lookup yields CDR1 SGDLS and CDR2 YYNGEE. The CDR3 has 17 residues.

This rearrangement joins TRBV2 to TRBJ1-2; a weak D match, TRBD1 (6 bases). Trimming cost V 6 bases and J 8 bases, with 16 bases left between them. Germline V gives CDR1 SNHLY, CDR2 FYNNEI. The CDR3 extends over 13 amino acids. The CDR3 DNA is TGTGCCAGCAGCGCCAAGGACAGTTTAGGCTACACCTTC. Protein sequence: CASSAKDSLGYTF.